Sequencing of this T cell receptor (beta chain) was carried out in a study of blood T cell repertoires in COVID-19. The overall study: Material from acute and convalescent COVID-19 was sourced from the United States, Italy and Spain. From T cells, B-cell-depleted T cells, or PBMCs came the material, which was cDNA or gDNA.

Original data processing: Amplification of reference gene primers was used by the study to estimate nucleated cell counts. This table comes from immunoSEQ multiplex PCR, and its TCRdb copy is limited to in-frame clones, with some not included. V and J calls plus clone size are reproduced from that table; the DNA served to infer D and trimming. The data contain roughly 120,000 clones, about 72% of them seen just once; the ten biggest clones take up 6% to 8.5%. The CDR3 covers 16 residues. The germline V gene encodes CDR1 MNHEY and CDR2 SMNVEV (reference sequence). The V end lost 3 bases, the J end lost 5 bases, and 19 bases lay between the germline ends.

This chain connects TRBV27 to TRBJ1-1; tentatively, D is TRBD1 (6 bases). The clonotype originates from a woman between 55 and 75 years old with acute or convalescent COVID-19. Sequenced sample: peripheral blood. The CDR3 sequence is CASSLVPLTGYTEAFF. CDR3 DNA: TGTGCCAGCAGTTTGGTCCCTTTAACAGGGTATACTGAAGCTTTCTTT.